This T cell receptor (beta chain) was found in a study of OX40 agonist ivuxolimab in advanced cancers. As for the study in general: Dose-escalation patients suffered from hepatocellular carcinoma, melanoma, renal cell or head and neck cancer. The dose-escalation cohort was about 83% male, with a mean age of around 60 years, ranging about 20 to 85. Earlier treatment with anti-PD-1, anti-PD-L1 or anti-CTLA-4 was permitted, and over 35% had received some.

Study-wide results and limits: In CD8+ T cells, expanded clones were on average more numerous than in CD4+.

Concerning this clone: The antigen is not known.

Sequenced by immunoSEQ multiplex PCR; TCRdb stores in-frame clones only, minus some. The data contain around 69,000 clones, roughly 84% of them singletons. The sample was CD4+ or CD8+ T cells sorted from blood, taken in a trial of the OX40 agonist ivuxolimab. The TCR was taken from an adult with an advanced solid tumor such as melanoma, head and neck, liver or kidney cancer.

CDR3: CASSLDRLNYGYTF. In DNA form, the CDR3 reads TGTGCCAGCAGCCTGGACCGATTAAACTATGGCTACACCTTC. This chain links TRBV7-9 with TRBJ1-2, with no clear D. Between the trimmed V and J ends, which lost 5 bases and 2 bases, there was a span of 12 bases. The germline V gene encodes CDR1 SEHNR and CDR2 FQNEAQ (reference sequence). The CDR3 length is 14 residues.